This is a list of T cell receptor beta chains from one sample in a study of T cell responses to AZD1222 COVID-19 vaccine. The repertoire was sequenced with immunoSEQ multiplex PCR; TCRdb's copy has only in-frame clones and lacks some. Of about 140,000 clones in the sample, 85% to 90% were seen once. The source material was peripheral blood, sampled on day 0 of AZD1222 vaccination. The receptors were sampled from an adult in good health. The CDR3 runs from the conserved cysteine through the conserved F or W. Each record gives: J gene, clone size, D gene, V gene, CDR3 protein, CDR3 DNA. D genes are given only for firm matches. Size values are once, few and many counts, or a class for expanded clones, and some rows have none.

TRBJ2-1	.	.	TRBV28	CASSYPPNEQFF	TGTGCCAGCAGCTACCCCCCAAATGAGCAGTTCTTC
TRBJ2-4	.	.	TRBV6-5	CASRAGGANIQYF	TGTGCCAGCAGAGCCGGAGGGGCAAACATTCAGTACTTC
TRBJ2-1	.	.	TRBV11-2	CASSLGARRTNEQFF	TGTGCCAGCAGCTTAGGGGCCCGACGTACCAATGAGCAGTTCTTC
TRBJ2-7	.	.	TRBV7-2	CASSPLGTGSYEQYF	TGTGCCAGCAGCCCCCTAGGGACTGGCTCCTACGAGCAGTACTTC
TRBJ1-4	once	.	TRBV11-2	CASSLLPPGPTNEKLFF	TGTGCCAGCAGCTTGCTCCCCCCGGGACCAACTAATGAAAAACTGTTTTTT
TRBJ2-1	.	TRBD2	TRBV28	CASSILAGGNEQFF	TGTGCCAGCAGTATACTAGCGGGAGGGAATGAGCAGTTCTTC
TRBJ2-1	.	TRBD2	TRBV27	CASSLLGLGYNEQFF	TGTGCCAGCAGTTTATTGGGACTAGGCTACAATGAGCAGTTCTTC
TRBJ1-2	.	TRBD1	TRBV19	CASSKPGTGSSYGYTF	TGTGCCAGTAGTAAGCCGGGGACAGGCTCTTCTTATGGCTACACCTTC
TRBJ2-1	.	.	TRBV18	CASSPLRNEQFF	TGTGCCAGCTCACCACTACGCAATGAGCAGTTCTTC
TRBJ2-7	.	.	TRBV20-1	CSASSQTTYEQYF	TGCAGTGCTAGTTCTCAAACCACCTACGAGCAGTACTTC
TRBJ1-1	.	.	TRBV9	CASSVYTPSNIEAFF	TGTGCCAGCAGCGTATATACCCCCTCAAACATTGAAGCTTTCTTT
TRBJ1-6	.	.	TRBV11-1	CASSFPNVESPLHF	TGTGCCAGCAGCTTTCCGAACGTAGAATCACCCCTCCACTTT
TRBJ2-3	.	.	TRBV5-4	CASSLEGVSTQYF	TGTGCCAGCAGCTTGGAGGGAGTCTCTACGCAGTATTTT
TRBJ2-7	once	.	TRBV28	CASSLAGYEQYF	TGTGCCAGCAGTCTCGCGGGTTACGAGCAGTACTTC
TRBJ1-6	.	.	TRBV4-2	CASSPTGGALNSPLHF	TGTGCCAGCAGCCCAACCGGGGGGGCCCTGAATTCACCCCTCCACTTT
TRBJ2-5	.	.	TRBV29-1	CSGGTAPKETQYF	TGCAGCGGTGGGACCGCACCTAAAGAGACCCAGTACTTC
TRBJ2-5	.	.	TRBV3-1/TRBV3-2	CASSNRGGIWEQETQYF	TGTGCCAGCAGCAACCGAGGGGGGATTTGGGAACAAGAGACCCAGTACTTC
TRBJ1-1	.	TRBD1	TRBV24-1	CATSRTGGNTEAFF	TGTGCCACCAGTAGGACAGGGGGGAACACTGAAGCTTTCTTT
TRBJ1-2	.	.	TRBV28	CASSFPQGRNYGYTF	TGTGCCAGCAGTTTCCCACAGGGAAGAAACTATGGCTACACCTTC
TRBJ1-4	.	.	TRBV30	CAWSRQTGGEKLFF	TGTGCCTGGAGTCGACAGACGGGGGGTGAAAAACTGTTTTTT
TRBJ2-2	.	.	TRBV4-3	CASSQGRGRGGAGELFF	TGCGCCAGCAGCCAAGGGCGGGGCAGGGGGGGAGCTGGGGAGCTGTTTTTT
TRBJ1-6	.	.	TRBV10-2	CASSESGVNSPLHF	TGCGCCAGCAGTGAATCGGGAGTCAATTCACCCCTCCACTTT
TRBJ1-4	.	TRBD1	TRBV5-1	CASSLQTGGNEKLFF	TGCGCCAGCAGCTTGCAGACAGGGGGCAATGAAAAACTGTTTTTT
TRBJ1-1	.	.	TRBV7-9	CASSLTFGSTEAFF	TGTGCCAGCAGCTTAACGTTTGGGAGCACTGAAGCTTTCTTT
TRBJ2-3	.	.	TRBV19	CASTEPPTDTQYF	TGTGCCAGTACCGAACCCCCCACAGATACGCAGTATTTT
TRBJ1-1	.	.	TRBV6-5	CASSRRDTEAFF	TGTGCCAGCAGCCGACGGGACACTGAAGCTTTCTTT
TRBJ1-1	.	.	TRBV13	CASSSPGAMRTEAFF	TGTGCCAGCAGCTCCCCGGGGGCTATGCGAACTGAAGCTTTCTTT
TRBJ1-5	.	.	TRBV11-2	CASSYSRDGAQHF	TGTGCCAGCAGCTATTCGAGGGACGGGGCCCAGCATTTT
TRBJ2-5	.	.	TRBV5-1	CASSLEGQETQYF	TGCGCCAGCAGCTTGGAGGGACAAGAGACCCAGTACTTC
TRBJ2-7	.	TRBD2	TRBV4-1	CASSQIYGGGVSSYEQYF	TGCGCCAGCAGCCAGATCTATGGCGGGGGAGTTAGCTCCTACGAGCAGTACTTC
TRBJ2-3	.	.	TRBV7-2	CASSPGQGGGRGQYF	TGTGCCAGCAGCCCTGGACAGGGAGGGGGGAGAGGGCAGTATTTT
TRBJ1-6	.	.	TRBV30	CAWGKVPGQSPLHF	TGTGCCTGGGGAAAGGTCCCAGGGCAATCACCCCTCCACTTT
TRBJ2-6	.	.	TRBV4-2	CASSSSSGANVLTF	TGTGCCAGCAGCTCCTCCTCTGGGGCCAACGTCCTGACTTTC
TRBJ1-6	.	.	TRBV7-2	CASSFNSEPNSPLHF	TGTGCCAGCAGCTTTAACTCCGAACCTAATTCACCCCTCCACTTT
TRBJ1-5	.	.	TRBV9	CASSVGLGNQPQHF	TGTGCCAGCAGCGTAGGGTTGGGCAATCAGCCCCAGCATTTT
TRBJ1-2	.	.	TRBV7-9	CASSLEGYYGYTF	TGTGCCAGCAGCTTGGAGGGCTACTATGGCTACACCTTC
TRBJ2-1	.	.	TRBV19	CASMQGLNEQFF	TGTGCCAGTATGCAGGGGCTCAATGAGCAGTTCTTC
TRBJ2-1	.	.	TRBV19	CASSIGLSSYNEQFF	TGTGCCAGTAGTATCGGGCTGAGCTCCTACAATGAGCAGTTCTTC
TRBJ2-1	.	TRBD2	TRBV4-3	CASSQDPTSGPYNEQFF	TGCGCCAGCAGCCAAGATCCGACTAGCGGGCCCTACAATGAGCAGTTCTTC
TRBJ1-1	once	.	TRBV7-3	CASSLGGRPEAFF	TGTGCCAGCAGCTTGGGAGGGAGGCCTGAAGCTTTCTTT
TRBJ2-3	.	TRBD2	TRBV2	CASIGASGITDTQYF	TGTGCCAGCATTGGGGCTAGCGGGATAACAGATACGCAGTATTTT
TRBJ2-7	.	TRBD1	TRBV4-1	CASSEDRGYEQYF	TGCGCCAGCAGCGAGGACAGGGGCTACGAGCAGTACTTC
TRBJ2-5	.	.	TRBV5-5	CASSSELSWRETQYF	TGTGCCAGCAGCTCCGAGCTGAGCTGGCGGGAGACCCAGTACTTC
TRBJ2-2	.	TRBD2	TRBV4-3	CASGREGQGTGELFF	TGCGCCAGCGGTAGGGAGGGGCAGGGCACCGGGGAGCTGTTTTTT
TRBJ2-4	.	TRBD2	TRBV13	CASSLRLAGLAKNIQYF	TGTGCCAGCAGCCTCAGACTAGCGGGACTAGCCAAAAACATTCAGTACTTC
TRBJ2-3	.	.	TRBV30	CAWRGVNTQYF	TGTGCCTGGAGGGGGGTAAATACGCAGTATTTT
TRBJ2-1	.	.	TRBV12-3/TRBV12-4	CASSPLYEQFF	TGTGCCAGCAGTCCCCTTTATGAGCAGTTCTTC
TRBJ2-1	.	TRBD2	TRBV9	CASSVATAGVAGEQFF	TGTGCCAGCAGCGTAGCTACGGCGGGAGTCGCTGGGGAGCAGTTCTTC
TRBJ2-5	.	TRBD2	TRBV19	CASSMLAGAGETQYF	TGTGCCAGTAGTATGCTAGCGGGAGCGGGAGAGACCCAGTACTTC
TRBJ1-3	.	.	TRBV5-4	CASSAPGTPSGNTIYF	TGTGCCAGCAGCGCCCCCGGGACGCCCTCTGGAAACACCATATATTTT